Below, 10 T cell receptor beta chains from the same sample are listed, as sequenced in a study of T cells in localized non-small cell lung cancer. Profiled with immunoSEQ multiplex PCR; TCRdb holds only in-frame clones, not every one. The table includes about 2,500 clones, roughly two fifths detected once. The sequencing here drew on lung tumor tissue, taken before any cancer treatment. All receptors derive from a male donor at least 60 years old with stage I squamous cell lung carcinoma.

This clone has just a few counts. The genes are TRBV19 and TRBJ1-2; D gene unclear. The germline gives CDR1 LNHDA, CDR2 SQIVND (reference sequence). With 6 bases removed from V and 4 bases from J, the gap between germline ends came to 12 bases. This CDR3 has 13 amino acids. The CDR3, as DNA: TGTGCCAGTAGCGAAGGGAATACCTATGGCTACACCTTC. Its translation is CASSEGNTYGYTF.

The rearrangement uses TRBV30 and TRBJ1-1; tentative D call: TRBD1 (6 bases). The germline CDR1 and CDR2 sequences are GTSNPN and SVGIG (reference sequence). CDR3 length: 12 residues. Deletions cut 0 bases from V and 10 bases from J, with 12 bases between. This CDR3 is CAWSVAGDAAFF. The CDR3, as DNA: TGTGCCTGGAGTGTGGCAGGGGATGCAGCTTTCTTT.

This chain connects TRBV9 to TRBJ1-3, with 7 nucleotides matching TRBD1. V lost 4 bases, J lost 8 bases, and 9 bases stayed unmatched. Germline CDR1 is SGDLS and CDR2 is YYNGEE. This CDR3 spans 14 amino acids. DNA of the CDR3: TGTGCCAGCAGCATGGGACAGCAGGGTGACACCATATATTTT. Amino acid sequence: CASSMGQQGDTIYF.

V gene TRBV11-3 combines with J gene TRBJ2-1, with D uncertain. In germline, CDR1 is SGHNT, CDR2 YENEEA. Trimming cost V 2 bases and J 6 bases, with 11 bases left between them. The CDR3 sequence is 14 residues long. CDR3 DNA sequence: TGTGCCAGCAGCTTAAACATCGTCGGCAATGAGCAGTTCTTC. It translates to CASSLNIVGNEQFF. Variable domain in full (rest from reference TRBV11-3 and TRBJ2-1): EAGVVQSPRYKIIEKKQPVAFWCNPISGHNTLYWYLQNLGQGPELLIRYENEEAVDDSQLPKDRFSAERLKGVDSTLKIQPAELGDSAVYLCASSLNIVGNEQFFGPGTRLTVL.

V and J are TRBV19 and TRBJ2-1; the match to TRBD1 covers 10 bases. Germline CDR1 reads LNHDA; CDR2 reads SQIVND (reference sequence). The CDR3 has 15 amino acids. The V and J ends lost 6 bases and 8 bases, in that order; junction bases with no gene match: 10. The CDR3 coding sequence is TGTGCCAGTAGGGGACAGGGGAAAATGGTTGATGAGCAGTTCTTC. It codes for CASRGQGKMVDEQFF.

This clone was recorded only once. The rearrangement links TRBV19 to TRBJ1-6; no definite D call. The CDR3 is made up of 12 amino acids. Trimming took 8 bases from V and 6 from J, leaving 8 bases between them. CDR1 LNHDA and CDR2 SQIVND come from the germline V gene (reference sequence). This CDR3 is CASGLLNSPLHF. The CDR3 bases are TGTGCCAGTGGACTTCTTAATTCACCCCTCCACTTT.

This clone was observed a few times. Germline is not matched at one junction end, which may reflect a read error. The chain carries TRBV6-8 and TRBJ2-2, with D possibly TRBD1 on 5 matching bases. The CDR3 has 14 residues. Germline V gene lookup returns CDR1 MNHGY and CDR2 SAAAGT. The CDR3 loop is CAISGQGNTGELFF. CDR3 DNA sequence: TGTGCCATCAGTGGGCAGGGGAACACCGGGGAGCTGTTTTTT.

This clone rates as medium-sized. CDR3 bases: TGTGCCAGCAGCGTAGGGGGGACCTATGGCTACACCTTC. Its translation: CASSVGGTYGYTF. This chain uses TRBV9 with TRBJ1-2; a possible D gene is TRBD1 (5 bases). The germline V gene has CDR1 SGDLS and CDR2 YYNGEE. This CDR3 region has 13 residues. Trimming shortened V by 0 bases and J by 4 bases, and 7 bases separated the two germline ends.

The chain couples TRBV6-8 to TRBJ2-7; the match to TRBD1 covers 9 bases. This CDR3 has 12 amino acids. Germline V gives CDR1 MNHGY, CDR2 SAAAGT. In DNA form, the CDR3 reads TGTGTCACTAGGACAGGGGCGGGCGAGCAGTACTTC. Translation gives CVTRTGAGEQYF.

This clone was recorded a few times. The V call is TRBV2, the J call TRBJ2-2; 8 bases are shared with TRBD1. In germline, CDR1 is SNHLY, CDR2 FYNNEI. Trimming at V came to 7 bases and at J to 4 bases, leaving 8 bases not matched to a gene. CDR3 length: 15 residues. As DNA, the CDR3 is TGTGCCAGCACTTGGACAGGGCCAGGCACCGGGGAGCTGTTTTTT. Translating it yields CASTWTGPGTGELFF. The variable domain in full, completed from reference TRBV2 and TRBJ2-2, reads EPEVTQTPSHQVTQMGQEVILRCVPISNHLYFYWYRQILGQKVEFLVSFYNNEISEKSEIFDDQFSVERPDGSNFTLKIRSTKLEDSAMYFCASTWTGPGTGELFFGEGSRLTVL.